One T cell receptor (beta chain) is described in this entry. No antigen is known for it. The CDR3 spans 14 residues. Germline CDR1 is SEHNR and CDR2 is FQNEAQ (reference sequence). V gave up 4 bases and J gave up 4 bases; unmatched junction bases: 6. The data are from a study of resident and recirculating memory T cells in vitiligo. Study information: Samples were epidermis from two lesional and two nonlesional sites, plus PBMCs.

Stable vitiligo meant no lesion change over the previous 6 months. No vitiligo treatment was given during the prior three months. Sequencing was performed with immunoSEQ multiplex PCR; in TCRdb, only in-frame clones are kept and a portion is missing. Of more than 70,000 clones in the sample, about 91% were seen once. Study outcomes and limitations: Different lesions suggested infiltration by different T cell clones.

Sequencing was done on a sample of blood. V gene TRBV7-9 combines with J gene TRBJ2-7, with TRBD2 identical over 8 bases. The TCR comes from a male donor with vitiligo. The CDR3 protein is CASSSRGGWYEQYF. The CDR3 nucleotides read TGTGCCAGCAGCTCACGGGGGGGCTGGTACGAGCAGTACTTC.